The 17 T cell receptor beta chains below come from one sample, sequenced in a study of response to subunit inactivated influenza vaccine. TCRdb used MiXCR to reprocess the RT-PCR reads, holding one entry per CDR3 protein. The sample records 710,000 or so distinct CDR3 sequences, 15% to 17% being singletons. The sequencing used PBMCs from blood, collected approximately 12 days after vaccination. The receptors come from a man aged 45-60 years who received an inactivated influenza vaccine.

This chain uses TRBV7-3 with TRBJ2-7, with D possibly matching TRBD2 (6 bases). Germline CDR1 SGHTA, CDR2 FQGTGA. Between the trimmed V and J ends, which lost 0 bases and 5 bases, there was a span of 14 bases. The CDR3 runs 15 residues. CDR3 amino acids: CASSLTGGPWDEQYF. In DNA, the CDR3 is TGTGCCAGCAGCTTAACGGGGGGTCCTTGGGACGAGCAGTACTTC.

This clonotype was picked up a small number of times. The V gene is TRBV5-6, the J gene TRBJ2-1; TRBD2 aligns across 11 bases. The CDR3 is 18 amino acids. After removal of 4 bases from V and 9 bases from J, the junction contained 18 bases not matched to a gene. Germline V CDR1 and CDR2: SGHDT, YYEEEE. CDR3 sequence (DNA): TGTGCCAGCAGCACCACTAGCGGGAGAGGCCAACTTTCATCTGAGCAGTTCTTC. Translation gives CASSTTSGRGQLSSEQFF.

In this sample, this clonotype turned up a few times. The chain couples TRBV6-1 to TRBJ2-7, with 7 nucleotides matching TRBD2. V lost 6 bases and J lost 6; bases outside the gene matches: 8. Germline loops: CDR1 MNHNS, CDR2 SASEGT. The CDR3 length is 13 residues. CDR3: CASSRPGGGEQYF. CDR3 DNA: TGTGCCAGCAGCCGACCCGGCGGGGGCGAGCAGTACTTC.

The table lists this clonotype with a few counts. The CDR3 loop reads CSTQILRGGRDEQYF. The DNA for the CDR3 is TGCAGTACACAAATCCTTCGGGGGGGCAGGGACGAGCAGTACTTC. V gene TRBV20-1 combines with J gene TRBJ2-7; 8 bases match TRBD2. The CDR3 covers 15 residues. From germline, CDR1 is DFQATT and CDR2 SNEGSKA (reference sequence). V shed 8 bases, J shed 5 bases, and the junction held 17 bases outside the gene matches.

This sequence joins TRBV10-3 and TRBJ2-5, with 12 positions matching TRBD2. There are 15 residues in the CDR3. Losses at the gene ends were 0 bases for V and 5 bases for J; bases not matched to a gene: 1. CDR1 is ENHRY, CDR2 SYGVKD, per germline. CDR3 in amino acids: CAISESGTSGETQYF. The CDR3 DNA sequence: TGTGCCATCAGTGAGTCGGGGACTAGCGGGGAGACCCAGTACTTC.

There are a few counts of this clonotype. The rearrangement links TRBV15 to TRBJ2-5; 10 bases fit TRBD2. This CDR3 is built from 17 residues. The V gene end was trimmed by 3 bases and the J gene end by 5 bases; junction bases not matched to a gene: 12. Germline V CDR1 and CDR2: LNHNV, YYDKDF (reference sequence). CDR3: CATSSNRGAGGGETQYF. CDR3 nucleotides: TGTGCCACCAGCAGCAACAGAGGAGCGGGAGGGGGCGAGACCCAGTACTTC.

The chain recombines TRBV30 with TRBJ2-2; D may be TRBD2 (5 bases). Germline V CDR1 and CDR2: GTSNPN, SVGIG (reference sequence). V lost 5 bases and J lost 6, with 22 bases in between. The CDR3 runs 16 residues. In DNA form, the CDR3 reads TGTGCCTGGTCACCTCCCGAGATAACCGGGGCCGGGGAGCTGTTTTTT. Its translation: CAWSPPEITGAGELFF. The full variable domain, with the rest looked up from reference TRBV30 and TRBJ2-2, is SQTIHQWPATLVQPVGSPLSLECTVEGTSNPNLYWYRQAAGRGLQLLFYSVGIGQISSEVPQNLSASRPQDRQFILSSKKLLLSDSGFYLCAWSPPEITGAGELFFGEGSRLTVL.

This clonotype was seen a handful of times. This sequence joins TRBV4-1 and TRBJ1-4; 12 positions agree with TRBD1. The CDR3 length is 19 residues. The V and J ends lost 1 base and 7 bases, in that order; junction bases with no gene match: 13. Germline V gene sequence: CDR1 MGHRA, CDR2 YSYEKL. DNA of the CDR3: TGCGCCAGCAGCCAAGGGGGGGGACAGGGGGCTCCAGTAAGTGAAAAACTGTTTTTT. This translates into CASSQGGGQGAPVSEKLFF.

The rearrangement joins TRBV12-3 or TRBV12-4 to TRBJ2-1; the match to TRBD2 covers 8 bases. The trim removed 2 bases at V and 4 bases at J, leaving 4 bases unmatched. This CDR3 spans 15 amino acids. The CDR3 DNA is TGTGCCAGCAGTTTACAGCGGGGGTTTTACAATGAGCAGTTCTTC. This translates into CASSLQRGFYNEQFF.

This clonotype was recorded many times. The CDR3 here is CSARTGYEQYF. The CDR3 region has the DNA TGCAGTGCTAGGACAGGGTACGAGCAGTACTTC. V gene TRBV20-1 combines with J gene TRBJ2-7; 7 nucleotides agree with TRBD1. J was trimmed by 4 bases and V by 3 bases; bases with no gene match: 0. The CDR3 loop spans 11 amino acids. Germline CDR1 and CDR2: DFQATT and SNEGSKA (reference sequence).

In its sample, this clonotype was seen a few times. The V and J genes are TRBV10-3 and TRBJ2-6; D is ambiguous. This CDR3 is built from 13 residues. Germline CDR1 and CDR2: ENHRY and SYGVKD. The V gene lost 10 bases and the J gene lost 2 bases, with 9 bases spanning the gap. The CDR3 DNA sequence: TGTGCCAGTAGGGTAGCTGGGGCCAACGTCCTGACTTTC. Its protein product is CASRVAGANVLTF.

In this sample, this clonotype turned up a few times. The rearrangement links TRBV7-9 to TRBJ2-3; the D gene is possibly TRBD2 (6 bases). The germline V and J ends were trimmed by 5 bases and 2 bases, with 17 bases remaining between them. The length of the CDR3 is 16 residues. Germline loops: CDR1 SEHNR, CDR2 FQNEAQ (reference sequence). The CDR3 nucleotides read TGTGCCAGCAGCCGCGAGTATAGCGGACTCACAGATACGCAGTATTTT. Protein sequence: CASSREYSGLTDTQYF.

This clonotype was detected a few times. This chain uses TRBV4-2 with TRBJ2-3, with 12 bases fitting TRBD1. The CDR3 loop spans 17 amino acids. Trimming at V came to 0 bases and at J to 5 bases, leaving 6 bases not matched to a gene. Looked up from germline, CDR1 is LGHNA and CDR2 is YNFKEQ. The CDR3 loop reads CASSQEYGTGGRDTQYF. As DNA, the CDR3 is TGTGCCAGCAGCCAAGAATACGGGACAGGGGGCAGAGATACGCAGTATTTT.

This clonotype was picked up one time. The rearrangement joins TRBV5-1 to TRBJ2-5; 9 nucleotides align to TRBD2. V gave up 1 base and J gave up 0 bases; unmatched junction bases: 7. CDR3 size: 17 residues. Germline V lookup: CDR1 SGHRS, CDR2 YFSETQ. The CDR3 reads CASSLRAGGLYQETQYF. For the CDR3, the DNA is TGCGCCAGCAGCTTGCGGGCGGGGGGGCTCTACCAAGAGACCCAGTACTTC.

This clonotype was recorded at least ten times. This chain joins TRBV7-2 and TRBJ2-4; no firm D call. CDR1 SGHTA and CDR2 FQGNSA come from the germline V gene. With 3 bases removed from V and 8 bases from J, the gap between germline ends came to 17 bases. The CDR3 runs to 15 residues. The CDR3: CASSFSSSGPDIQYF. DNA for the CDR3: TGTGCCAGCAGCTTCTCTTCTAGTGGCCCGGACATTCAGTACTTC.

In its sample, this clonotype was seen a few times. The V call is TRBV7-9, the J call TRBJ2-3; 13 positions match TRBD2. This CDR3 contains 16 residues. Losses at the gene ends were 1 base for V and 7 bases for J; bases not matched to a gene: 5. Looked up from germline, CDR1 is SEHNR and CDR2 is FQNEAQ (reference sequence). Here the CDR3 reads CASSLGTSGGGNTQYF. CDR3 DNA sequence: TGTGCCAGCAGCTTAGGGACTAGCGGGGGCGGTAATACGCAGTATTTT. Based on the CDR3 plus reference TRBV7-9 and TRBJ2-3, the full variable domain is DTGVSQNPRHKITKRGQNVTFRCDPISEHNRLYWYRQTLGQGPEFLTYFQNEAQLEKSRLLSDRFSAERPKGSFSTLEIQRTEQGDSAMYLCASSLGTSGGGNTQYFGPGTRLTVL.

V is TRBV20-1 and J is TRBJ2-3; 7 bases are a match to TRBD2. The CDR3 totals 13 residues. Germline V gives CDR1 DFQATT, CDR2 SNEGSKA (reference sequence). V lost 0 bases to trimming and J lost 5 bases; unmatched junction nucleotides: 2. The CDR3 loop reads CSAREAGIDTQYF. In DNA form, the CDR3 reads TGCAGTGCTAGAGAAGCGGGGATAGATACGCAGTATTTT.